What follows are 32 T cell receptor beta chains derived from one specimen sequenced in a study of blood T cell repertoires in COVID-19 (dated by TCRdb to the early 2020s). The library relied on the immunoSEQ multiplex PCR assay. Sourced from immuneACCESS, this table was stored by TCRdb with only in-frame sequences that have V and J called. A share of the clones is absent; for the studies checked, an unresolved V gene accounts for under half, and the remainder has no known explanation. Recorded for this sample are 310,000 or so clones; 70% to 90% of them occurred a single time. Jointly, the top ten make up around 5.9% of the sample. Sequenced material: PBMCs or T cells enriched from blood (not recorded which). All receptors derive from a woman in her thirties who had recovered from COVID-19.

The chain couples TRBV7-8 to TRBJ2-7; the D gene is possibly TRBD2 (5 bases). The germline V gene has CDR1 SGHVS and CDR2 FQNEAQ. Trimming cost V 0 bases and J 2 bases, with 11 bases left between them. This CDR3 is 15 amino acids long. In DNA, the CDR3 is TGTGCCAGCAGCTTAGCTAAGGTCGGGGCCTACGAGCAGTACTTC. Its protein product is CASSLAKVGAYEQYF.

V usage is TRBV30 and J usage is TRBJ2-7, with 10 bases that match TRBD1. V lost 4 bases to trimming and J lost 3 bases; unmatched junction nucleotides: 3. Germline assignment: CDR1 GTSNPN and CDR2 SVGIG (reference sequence). The CDR3 runs 13 residues. For the CDR3, the DNA is TGTGCCTGGATCGGACAGGGGGTCTACGAGCAGTACTTC. Residues: CAWIGQGVYEQYF.

The CDR3 loop is CASGFPGAFF. CDR3 in DNA: TGTGCTAGTGGTTTCCCCGGAGCTTTCTTT. The V call is TRBV12-5, the J call TRBJ1-1; unclear D gene. The CDR3 loop spans 10 amino acids. V gave up 3 bases and J gave up 10 bases, with 6 bases separating them. CDR1 and CDR2 from the germline V gene are LGHNT and FRNRAP.

J is TRBJ1-1 and V is TRBV7-8; TRBD1 matches 10 bases. The germline V gene has CDR1 SGHVS and CDR2 FQNEAQ. This CDR3 comprises 12 residues. V shed 5 bases and J 8 bases; nucleotides not matched to a gene: 2. CDR3 nucleotide sequence: TGTGCCAGCAGCCTGGACAGGGGGGAAGCTTTCTTT. This gives the protein CASSLDRGEAFF.

The genes are TRBV6-5 and TRBJ1-1, with 10 bases aligning to TRBD1. V gave up 7 bases and J gave up 6 bases; unmatched junction bases: 8. The CDR3 contains 14 residues. Germline V gene data show CDR1 as MNHEY and CDR2 as SVGAGI. The CDR3 protein is CASTIDRGLSEAFF. In DNA, the CDR3 is TGTGCCAGCACAATCGACAGGGGGCTTTCTGAAGCTTTCTTT.

The rearrangement joins TRBV7-2 to TRBJ2-2; 9 bases are shared with TRBD2. The CDR3 sequence is 15 residues long. The V and J ends lost 5 bases and 6 bases, in that order; junction bases with no gene match: 7. Germline V gene sequence: CDR1 SGHTA, CDR2 FQGNSA. Here the CDR3 reads CASSRLGGGAGELFF. In DNA, the CDR3 is TGTGCCAGCAGCCGCCTTGGCGGGGGGGCCGGGGAGCTGTTTTTT.

The chain recombines TRBV5-1 with TRBJ1-4; D is unresolved. Trimming pared 1 base from V and 3 bases from J, leaving 13 bases between. CDR1 is SGHRS, CDR2 YFSETQ, per germline. This CDR3 has 16 amino acids. CDR3 amino acids: CASSLNGRQANEKLFF. In nucleotides, the CDR3 is TGCGCCAGCAGCTTGAACGGGAGGCAGGCTAATGAAAAACTGTTTTTT.

The J gene is TRBJ1-3, the V gene TRBV30; 9 bases fit TRBD1. Looked up from germline, CDR1 is GTSNPN and CDR2 is SVGIG (reference sequence). The CDR3 has 17 residues. V was clipped by 3 bases and J by 0 bases; unmatched bases: 9. The CDR3 protein is CAWRAGTGIVSGNTIYF. The CDR3 DNA is TGTGCCTGGAGAGCCGGGACAGGGATCGTCTCTGGAAACACCATATATTTT.

CDR3 nucleotide sequence: TGTGCCACCAGCAGAGTGGTAGGACAGCGGTATTTAACTGAAGCTTTCTTT. It is translated as CATSRVVGQRYLTEAFF. This rearrangement joins TRBV15 to TRBJ1-1, with D perhaps TRBD1 (6 bases). Germline loops: CDR1 LNHNV, CDR2 YYDKDF (reference sequence). The CDR3 spans 17 residues. V lost 1 base to trimming and J lost 5 bases, with 20 bases between them.

This sequence joins TRBV5-1 and TRBJ1-2; no definite D call. Trimming took 0 bases from V and 8 from J, leaving 11 bases between them. Germline loops: CDR1 SGHRS, CDR2 YFSETQ. This CDR3 comprises 13 residues. In DNA, the CDR3 is TGCGCCAGCAGCTTGGAAGCCCAGCGGGGCTACACCTTC. Translated: CASSLEAQRGYTF.

The genes are TRBV4-1 and TRBJ1-1, with a weak D call TRBD1 (5 bases). The CDR3 runs to 12 residues. Looked up from germline, CDR1 is MGHRA and CDR2 is YSYEKL. Trimming stripped 4 bases from V and 8 bases from J, with 11 bases between. CDR3: CASSPLRGEAFF. In DNA, the CDR3 is TGCGCCAGCAGCCCGCTTCGGGGGGAAGCTTTCTTT.

This clone was counted between two and nine times. The chain couples TRBV2 to TRBJ2-7; weak D call: TRBD2 (6 bases). The ends were cut back, 3 bases at V and 2 bases at J, with 11 bases in the middle. The CDR3 extends over 14 amino acids. The V gene's germline CDR1 is SNHLY and CDR2 FYNNEI. The CDR3 DNA reads as TGTGCCAGCAGTGAGCGGGGCAGGGCCTACGAGCAGTACTTC. Translated, it gives CASSERGRAYEQYF.

The V call is TRBV30, the J call TRBJ1-4; D gene ambiguous. With 0 bases removed from V and 8 bases from J, the gap between germline ends came to 10 bases. Germline CDR1 and CDR2: GTSNPN and SVGIG (reference sequence). The CDR3 spans 13 residues. CDR3 region: CAWSVGAGEKLFF. The CDR3 coding sequence is TGTGCCTGGAGTGTAGGTGCCGGGGAAAAACTGTTTTTT.

V gene TRBV5-1 combines with J gene TRBJ1-1, with 10 bases aligning to TRBD1. This CDR3 is 14 amino acids long. V lost 4 bases to trimming and J lost 5 bases; unmatched junction nucleotides: 5. Germline loops: CDR1 SGHRS, CDR2 YFSETQ. In DNA, the CDR3 is TGCGCCAGCAGCACGGACAGGGGGTTTACTGAAGCTTTCTTT. Protein: CASSTDRGFTEAFF.

The CDR3 region has the DNA TGTGCCAGCAGCTCCGCAGCTAACTATGGCTACACCTTC. Encoded protein: CASSSAANYGYTF. V is TRBV9 and J is TRBJ1-2; D unclear. Germline CDR1 and CDR2: SGDLS and YYNGEE. The V and J ends lost 4 bases and 0 bases respectively, with 7 bases between them. This CDR3 is 13 amino acids long.

The V gene is TRBV4-1, the J gene TRBJ2-3; 10 nucleotides match TRBD2. The V gene's germline CDR1 is MGHRA and CDR2 YSYEKL. After removal of 8 bases from V and 3 bases from J, the junction contained 8 bases not matched to a gene. CDR3 length: 15 amino acids. The DNA of the CDR3 is TGCGCCAGCTCGCAACTAGCGGGGATGACAGATACGCAGTATTTT. Translation: CASSQLAGMTDTQYF.

The chain couples TRBV19 to TRBJ1-3, with a possible D match to TRBD1 (6 bases). V dropped 5 bases and J dropped 5 bases, with 10 bases sitting between them. This CDR3 comprises 13 residues. Looked up from germline, CDR1 is LNHDA and CDR2 is SQIVND (reference sequence). The CDR3 DNA reads TGTGCCAGTAGTGGCAGGGGTAGAAACACCATATATTTT. It encodes CASSGRGRNTIYF. The full variable domain, its missing parts supplied by reference TRBV19 and TRBJ1-3, is DGGITQSPKYLFRKEGQNVTLSCEQNLNHDAMYWYRQDPGQGLRLIYYSQIVNDFQKGDIAEGYSVSREKKESFPLTVTSAQKNPTAFYLCASSGRGRNTIYFGEGSWLTVV.

This chain joins TRBV6-5 and TRBJ2-2; possible D gene TRBD1, 6 bases. The CDR3 runs to 13 residues. V was cut by 2 bases and J by 6 bases, with 7 bases left in between. CDR1 is MNHEY and CDR2 is SVGAGI in the germline V gene. CDR3 DNA sequence: TGTGCCAGCAGTTACAGGGGGTCCGGGGAGCTGTTTTTT. This translates into CASSYRGSGELFF.

This chain's CDR3 is CASIRGNEAFF. The CDR3, as DNA: TGTGCCAGCATCAGGGGTAATGAAGCTTTCTTT. The chain joins TRBV5-8 to TRBJ1-1; possibly TRBD1 for D (6 bases). V was trimmed by 6 bases and J by 7 bases, leaving 10 bases between them. The CDR3 is 11 amino acids. Germline loops: CDR1 SGHTS, CDR2 YDEGEE.

Of note for this clone: Other DNA sequences within the sample encode an identical CDR3. The chain is built from TRBV9 and TRBJ1-1; D might be TRBD1 (5 bases). Per germline, CDR1 SGDLS and CDR2 YYNGEE. V was clipped by 1 base and J by 0 bases, with 7 bases between them. This CDR3 region has 14 residues. CDR3 sequence: CASSVSGMNTEAFF. The DNA for the CDR3 is TGTGCCAGCAGCGTATCAGGGATGAACACTGAAGCTTTCTTT.

This clone has a handful of counts. V gene TRBV5-6 combines with J gene TRBJ2-1; 10 bases fit TRBD2. Germline V lookup: CDR1 SGHDT, CDR2 YYEEEE. The V segment lost 4 bases and the J segment 9 bases; nucleotides outside the gene matches: 10. CDR3 length equals 15 residues. DNA for the CDR3: TGTGCCAGCAGCCGAACTAGCGGGGCTCGTCTTGAGCAGTTCTTC. As protein: CASSRTSGARLEQFF.

The V gene is TRBV27, the J gene TRBJ1-2; 7 positions match TRBD1. The CDR3 totals 14 residues. The germline V gene has CDR1 MNHEY and CDR2 SMNVEV (reference sequence). V lost 5 bases, J lost 6 bases, and 9 bases stayed unmatched. The chain's CDR3 is CASSPRGGGDGYTF. The CDR3, as DNA: TGTGCCAGCAGTCCCCGTGGAGGGGGCGATGGCTACACCTTC.

This clone was found once. The CDR3 coding sequence is TGTGCCAGTAGTATAGCTACGGGACAGGGAGTTCGCAATGAGCAGTTCTTC. It yields the protein CASSIATGQGVRNEQFF. V usage is TRBV19 and J usage is TRBJ2-1, with TRBD1 identical over 9 bases. The CDR3 is 17 residues long. V shed 1 base and J 6 bases; nucleotides not matched to a gene: 10. Germline V CDR1 and CDR2: LNHDA, SQIVND (reference sequence).

J is TRBJ2-7 and V is TRBV3-1 (or the pseudogene TRBV3-2); TRBD2 is a possible D gene (5 bases). Germline values: CDR1 LGHDT, CDR2 YNNKEL (reference sequence). The CDR3 extends over 13 amino acids. Trimming left V 4 bases short and J 0 bases short, with 7 bases between. CDR3 coding DNA: TGTGCCAGCAGCCCCCGGGGCTCCTACGAGCAGTACTTC. It translates to CASSPRGSYEQYF.

CDR3 region: CASSLGQIYGYTF. CDR3 nucleotide sequence: TGTGCCAGCAGCCTCGGACAGATATATGGCTACACCTTC. The rearrangement links TRBV7-8 to TRBJ1-2, with D possibly TRBD1 on 6 matching bases. The CDR3 consists of 13 residues. Trimming took off 5 bases at V and 5 bases at J, with 12 bases between the two ends. Germline V CDR1 and CDR2: SGHVS, FQNEAQ.

The chain carries TRBV2 and TRBJ1-1, with D perhaps TRBD1 (6 bases). Germline V gene lookup returns CDR1 SNHLY and CDR2 FYNNEI. This CDR3 contains 14 residues. Trimming took 6 bases from V and 2 from J, leaving 13 bases between them. CDR3 sequence (DNA): TGTGCCAGCAGGACAGACAGGATTAACACTGAAGCTTTCTTT. Amino acid sequence: CASRTDRINTEAFF.

The chain is built from TRBV15 and TRBJ2-5; D may be TRBD1 (5 bases). CDR3 length: 14 residues. Germline V CDR1 and CDR2: LNHNV, YYDKDF (reference sequence). Trimming cost V 2 bases and J 3 bases, with 10 bases left between them. The CDR3 loop reads CATSRLTGKETQYF. DNA for the CDR3: TGTGCCACCAGCAGACTCACAGGAAAAGAGACCCAGTACTTC.

V gene TRBV6-5 combines with J gene TRBJ2-7; D possibly corresponds to TRBD1 (6 bases). CDR3 length equals 14 residues. Germline lookup yields CDR1 MNHEY and CDR2 SVGAGI. V was shortened by 6 bases and J by 3 bases, with 15 bases between the two germline ends. In DNA form, the CDR3 reads TGTGCCAGCAGGGGTACAGGGTCAATCTACGAGCAGTACTTC. This encodes CASRGTGSIYEQYF.

V gene TRBV15 combines with J gene TRBJ2-2, with TRBD2 matching over 8 bases. J gave up 6 bases and V 1 base, and 10 bases lay outside the gene matches. The CDR3 has 17 residues. CDR1 and CDR2 from the germline V gene are LNHNV and YYDKDF (reference sequence). The CDR3 coding sequence is TGTGCCACCAGCAGAGTTAGGGGGACTAGTGGTCCCGGGGAGCTGTTTTTT. Residues: CATSRVRGTSGPGELFF.

The chain couples TRBV7-3 to TRBJ2-1, with D possibly matching TRBD2 (6 bases). V shed 4 bases and J shed 0 bases, with 10 bases lying between them. The germline V gene has CDR1 SGHTA and CDR2 FQGTGA. This CDR3 is 15 amino acids long. The CDR3 reads CASSSDGSSYNEQFF. CDR3 bases: TGTGCCAGCAGCTCTGACGGGAGCTCCTACAATGAGCAGTTCTTC.

To note about this clone: Mismatch with germline at one junction end may stem from a read error. J is TRBJ1-2 and V is TRBV6-5; the match to TRBD1 covers 7 bases. This CDR3 has 13 residues. Germline CDR1 MNHEY, CDR2 SVGAGI. The CDR3 is CASSYLPGQTASF. DNA for the CDR3: TGTGCCAGCAGTTACTTACCGGGACAGACTGCATCCTTC.

This chain connects TRBV19 to TRBJ1-2; weak D call: TRBD1 (6 bases). The V end lost 6 bases, the J end lost 7 bases, and 12 bases lay between the germline ends. The CDR3 runs to 12 residues. The germline V gene encodes CDR1 LNHDA and CDR2 SQIVND (reference sequence). The CDR3 coding sequence is TGTGCCAGTAGCCCCGGGACATTTGGCTACACCTTC. Its protein product is CASSPGTFGYTF. Using reference TRBV19 and TRBJ1-2 for the parts outside the CDR3, the full variable domain is DGGITQSPKYLFRKEGQNVTLSCEQNLNHDAMYWYRQDPGQGLRLIYYSQIVNDFQKGDIAEGYSVSREKKESFPLTVTSAQKNPTAFYLCASSPGTFGYTFGSGTRLTVV.